This TCR beta chain was sequenced for a study of beta chain features in type 1 diabetes. Study-wide points: High TCR expression in some cells could lead to their over-representation in cDNA sequencing.

Expressed TCRB transcripts got sequenced, as all isolated RNA was reverse transcribed. Clones were read by immunoSEQ multiplex PCR, and TCRdb kept only the in-frame ones, dropping some. The profile covers almost 350,000 clones, with about 19% appearing a single time and around 0.045% taken by the ten largest. Donors contributed one heparinised blood draw apiece, averaging about 110 mL. Via the markers CD45RO/CCR7/CD25/CD127/CD95/CD27, stem cell-like memory, regulatory, central memory and naive CD4+ cells were sorted. Regarding this clone: Its antigen is as yet unknown.

Germline CDR1 and CDR2: SEHNR and FQNEAQ (reference sequence). The CDR3 totals 14 residues. V shed 5 bases and J 6 bases; nucleotides not matched to a gene: 6. This chain links TRBV7-9 with TRBJ2-3, with 9 bases fitting TRBD2. Material: naive CD4+ T cells from blood. The source of this sequence is a woman between 18 and 29 years old in good health. The DNA for the CDR3 is TGTGCCAGCAGCCCCCTAGCGGGAACTGATACGCAGTATTTT. This gives the protein CASSPLAGTDTQYF.